The 17 T cell receptor beta chains presented below share a single source sample, sequenced in a study of T cells after yellow fever vaccination. TCRdb re-derived calls from the 5' RACE reads in MiXCR, one entry per CDR3 protein. Found here are just over 300,000 distinct CDR3 sequences, approximately 3.9% of them singletons; the top ten hold about a quarter. Sequencing used PBMCs, obtained on the day of the yellow fever booster vaccination. The receptors were sampled from a man aged 18-30 years who received the YFV17D yellow fever vaccine.

This clonotype has only a few counts. The V gene is TRBV7-2, the J gene TRBJ2-7, with D tentatively TRBD1 (5 bases). The length of the CDR3 is 14 residues. V shed 6 bases and J shed 3 bases, with 15 bases lying between them. Germline loops: CDR1 SGHTA, CDR2 FQGNSA. The CDR3 DNA reads as TGTGCCAGCAGTCGTCAGGGATCCGGCTACGAGCAGTACTTC. Its protein is CASSRQGSGYEQYF.

This clonotype was seen many times. The chain carries TRBV20-1 and TRBJ1-5; tentative D call: TRBD1 (6 bases). With 0 bases removed from V and 1 base from J, the gap between germline ends came to 10 bases. The CDR3 contains 15 residues. The germline gives CDR1 DFQATT, CDR2 SNEGSKA (reference sequence). CDR3 coding DNA: TGCAGTGCTAGAGATTACAGGGAAAGCAATCAGCCCCAGCATTTT. Translating gives CSARDYRESNQPQHF.

This chain links TRBV5-1 with TRBJ2-5, with no clear D. V was clipped by 0 bases and J by 2 bases, with 11 bases between them. In germline, CDR1 is SGHRS, CDR2 YFSETQ. The CDR3 runs to 15 residues. CDR3 DNA sequence: TGCGCCAGCAGCTTGGTTGGGCTGGGACAAGAGACCCAGTACTTC. As protein: CASSLVGLGQETQYF. Full variable domain (outside the CDR3, taken from reference TRBV5-1 and TRBJ2-5): KAGVTQTPRYLIKTRGQQVTLSCSPISGHRSVSWYQQTPGQGLQFLFEYFSETQRNKGNFPGRFSGRQFSNSRSEMNVSTLELGDSALYLCASSLVGLGQETQYFGPGTRLLVL.

This clonotype has a handful of counts. This chain links TRBV2 with TRBJ1-5; D may be TRBD1 (6 bases). Germline V gives CDR1 SNHLY, CDR2 FYNNEI. V lost 3 bases, J lost 4 bases, and 10 bases lay in between. This CDR3 has 14 residues. The CDR3 DNA sequence: TGTGCCAGCAGTGAGACAGGACCGAATCAGCCCCAGCATTTT. Residues: CASSETGPNQPQHF. Complete variable domain (other parts from reference TRBV2 and TRBJ1-5): EPEVTQTPSHQVTQMGQEVILRCVPISNHLYFYWYRQILGQKVEFLVSFYNNEISEKSEIFDDQFSVERPDGSNFTLKIRSTKLEDSAMYFCASSETGPNQPQHFGDGTRLSIL.

This clonotype showed up just a few times. The chain recombines TRBV28 with TRBJ1-6, with 7 bases lining up with TRBD1. V dropped 5 bases and J dropped 12; count of bases not matched to a gene: 4. The CDR3 runs to 12 residues. Germline assignment: CDR1 MDHEN and CDR2 SYDVKM. CDR3 loop: CASSRDSRPLHF. CDR3 bases: TGTGCCAGCAGTCGGGACAGTAGACCCCTCCACTTT.

This clonotype was recorded at least ten times. The chain uses TRBV12-3 or TRBV12-4 and TRBJ2-5, with 9 bases identical to TRBD1. This CDR3 comprises 14 residues. J lost 3 bases, V lost 5 bases, and 4 bases had no gene match. DNA of the CDR3: TGTGCCAGCAGTAAAACAGGGGGCGAAGAGACCCAGTACTTC. Protein product: CASSKTGGEETQYF.

This clonotype was seen a few times. The chain links TRBV7-3 to TRBJ2-3, with TRBD2 identical over 10 bases. Germline assignment: CDR1 SGHTA and CDR2 FQGTGA. Trimming cost V 1 base and J 4 bases; bases outside gene matches: 5. CDR3 length: 16 amino acids. CDR3 DNA sequence: TGTGCCAGCAGCTTAATTGGGCTAGCGGGGGCAGATACGCAGTATTTT. Its protein is CASSLIGLAGADTQYF.

The chain couples TRBV23-1 to TRBJ1-5; 7 nucleotides align to TRBD1. TRBV23-1 is annotated as an ORF whose role is uncertain. This CDR3 is built from 19 residues. The junction had 16 bases not matched to a gene; V was cut back by 4 bases and J by 1 base. The CDR3 nucleotides are TGCGCCAGCAGTCCAGGATGGACAGGTTGGGCCAGGAGCAATCAGCCCCAGCATTTT. This gives the protein CASSPGWTGWARSNQPQHF.

J is TRBJ1-5 and V is TRBV18; 7 bases fit TRBD1. Germline CDR1 KGHSH, CDR2 LQKENI. The V segment lost 4 bases and the J segment 7 bases; nucleotides outside the gene matches: 4. The CDR3 consists of 13 residues. Here the CDR3 reads CASSQQGLQPQHF. The CDR3 DNA is TGTGCCAGCTCACAACAGGGGCTGCAGCCCCAGCATTTT.

In this sample, this clonotype turned up many times. V and J are TRBV28 and TRBJ2-3; 9 nucleotides agree with TRBD2. CDR3 length: 16 amino acids. CDR1 is MDHEN, CDR2 SYDVKM, per germline. Trimming cost V 2 bases and J 2 bases; bases outside gene matches: 5. DNA for the CDR3: TGTGCCAGCAGTTTAGCGGCTAGCGGGGCCACAGATACGCAGTATTTT. Protein product: CASSLAASGATDTQYF.

This clonotype was counted many times. The chain joins TRBV7-9 to TRBJ2-2; D is unresolved. Trimming cost V 5 bases and J 5 bases, with 9 bases left between them. Looked up from germline, CDR1 is SEHNR and CDR2 is FQNEAQ (reference sequence). The CDR3 has 13 residues. The CDR3 nucleotides read TGTGCCAGCAGCCACCCCTTAACCGGGGAGCTGTTTTTT. Its translation is CASSHPLTGELFF.

The chain employs TRBV10-3 and TRBJ1-1, with D perhaps TRBD1 (6 bases). This CDR3 contains 15 residues. The V gene's germline CDR1 is ENHRY and CDR2 SYGVKD. The V end was cut by 10 bases, the J end by 3 bases, with 21 bases between. The CDR3 is CATRFVQGMDTEAFF. As DNA, the CDR3 is TGTGCCACACGCTTTGTACAGGGTATGGACACTGAAGCTTTCTTT.

In its sample, this clonotype was seen many times. The rearrangement links TRBV18 to TRBJ2-7, with 11 positions matching TRBD2. The J segment lost 2 bases and the V segment lost 5 bases, leaving 5 bases of the junction unmatched. The CDR3 loop spans 15 amino acids. Germline lookup yields CDR1 KGHSH and CDR2 LQKENI. DNA of the CDR3: TGTGCCAGCTCAACCGCTAGCGGGGGGACCTACGAGCAGTACTTC. This sequence encodes CASSTASGGTYEQYF.

This clonotype was seen a handful of times. CDR3 residues: CSAGGGHEQYF. DNA of the CDR3: TGCAGCGCCGGCGGGGGCCACGAGCAGTACTTC. V usage is TRBV29-1 and J usage is TRBJ2-7; a possible D gene is TRBD2 (7 bases). The CDR3 spans 11 residues. CDR1 is SQVTM and CDR2 is ANQGSEA in the germline V gene. Trimming pared 7 bases from V and 5 bases from J, leaving 12 bases between.

This clonotype was counted many times. The chain uses TRBV5-1 and TRBJ2-4, with 9 bases identical to TRBD1. Germline CDR1 and CDR2: SGHRS and YFSETQ. The length of the CDR3 is 19 residues. V lost 4 bases and J lost 1; bases outside the gene matches: 15. In nucleotides, the CDR3 is TGCGCCAGCAGCCCCAAGTCCCGGGACAGGGTCGGTGCCAAAAACATTCAGTACTTC. This sequence encodes CASSPKSRDRVGAKNIQYF.

This clonotype was found many times. The J gene is TRBJ2-2, the V gene TRBV29-1; 9 positions match TRBD1. The CDR3 sequence is 13 residues long. CDR1 and CDR2 from the germline V gene are SQVTM and ANQGSEA. CDR3 sequence: CTQTGGVGGELFF. The CDR3 DNA sequence: TGCACCCAGACAGGGGGGGTCGGCGGGGAGCTGTTTTTT.

This clonotype has ten or more counts. J is TRBJ2-2 and V is TRBV6-6; 9 nucleotides line up with TRBD1. The CDR3 runs to 15 residues. The trim removed 2 bases at V and 7 bases at J, leaving 5 bases unmatched. The germline CDR1 and CDR2 sequences are MNHNY and SVGAGI (reference sequence). CDR3 loop: CASSYDRGIGGELFF. The CDR3, as DNA: TGTGCCAGCAGTTACGACAGGGGGATCGGCGGGGAGCTGTTTTTT.